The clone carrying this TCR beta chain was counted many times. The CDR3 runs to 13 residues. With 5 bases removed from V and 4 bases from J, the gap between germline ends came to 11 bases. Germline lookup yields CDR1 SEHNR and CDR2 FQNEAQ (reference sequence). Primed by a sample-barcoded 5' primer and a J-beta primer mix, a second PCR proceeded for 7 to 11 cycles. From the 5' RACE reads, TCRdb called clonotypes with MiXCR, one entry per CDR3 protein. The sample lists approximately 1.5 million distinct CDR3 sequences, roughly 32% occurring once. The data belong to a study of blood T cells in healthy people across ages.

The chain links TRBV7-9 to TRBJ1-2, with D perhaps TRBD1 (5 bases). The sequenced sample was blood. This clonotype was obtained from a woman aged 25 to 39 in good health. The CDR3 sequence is CASSPRGSYGYTF. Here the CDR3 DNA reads TGTGCCAGCAGCCCAAGGGGATCCTATGGCTACACCTTC. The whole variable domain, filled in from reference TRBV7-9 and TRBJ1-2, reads DTGVSQNPRHKITKRGQNVTFRCDPISEHNRLYWYRQTLGQGPEFLTYFQNEAQLEKSRLLSDRFSAERPKGSFSTLEIQRTEQGDSAMYLCASSPRGSYGYTFGSGTRLTVV.